This T cell receptor (beta chain) was sequenced in a study of cytomegalovirus exposure and HLA in healthy donors. Study-level information: From HLA-typed donors, an early data release held some 80 million unique TCRs. Broader study findings: Presence/absence analyses assumed roughly uniform sequencing depth across donors. Indistinguishable V segments such as TRBV6-2 and TRBV6-3 were excluded.

With regard to this clone: Its antigen is currently unknown.

With 60 Vbeta and 13 Jbeta primers, the PCR was carried out. Assay used: immunoSEQ multiplex PCR; TCRdb lists only in-frame clones, some missing. The sample records over 80,000 clones, around four fifths being singletons. Germline V gene data show CDR1 as MNHEY and CDR2 as SMNVEV (reference sequence). Trimming took 5 bases from V and 9 from J, leaving 17 bases between them. This CDR3 has 14 residues. Sequences were obtained from PBMCs. The gene calls are TRBV27 and TRBJ1-5; D not certain. The sequence was obtained from a man under 40 in good health and CMV-seropositive. The CDR3 is CASSLSGSLPPQHF. CDR3 coding DNA: TGTGCCAGCAGTCTCTCCGGGTCCCTGCCGCCCCAGCATTTT.